This T cell receptor (beta chain) came from a study of blood T cell repertoires in COVID-19 (TCRdb year 2020). About the study as a whole: Samples from collaborators originated in the United States, Italy and Spain and spanned both the acute and convalescent phases of COVID-19. The prospective study material was composed of cDNA or gDNA derived from T cells, B-cell-depleted T cells, or PBMCs. The repertoires were released in a freely available public database intended as a resource for research on the immune response to SARS-CoV-2. Where available, HLA class I and class II types were taken from metadata supplied by the sample provider and were not determined by assay-based typing. Deeply sampled blood TCRbeta repertoires from subjects exposed to, actively infected with, or recovered from COVID-19 were included in the dataset. A de-identified subject ID, COVID-19 status, age in years and sex were almost always included in the sample metadata. The samples were drawn from two sources: the first 160 participants of the ongoing ImmuneRACE study, and 950 to 1,500 subjects contributed by 6 global collaborators. Results and caveats for the whole study, not just this receptor: The quantity of clinical and demographic metadata differed by source and by participant and was supplied without curation.

TCRbeta CDR3 regions were amplified from genomic DNA using the immunoSEQ Assay, a bias-controlled multiplex PCR. The paper's data handling went like this. The number of nucleated cells in each sample was estimated from the amplification of reference gene primers within the assay. To quantify the absolute abundance of each unique TCRbeta CDR3 rearrangement, sequence reads were collapsed and filtered. For each sample, productive Simpson clonality was calculated as the square root of Simpson's diversity index over productive rearrangements. TCRdb retrieved this table from immuneACCESS and kept in-frame rearrangements only. Not all clones are present; in checked studies, unresolved V genes account for under half, and no reason is known for the remainder. V and J calls and clone size are copied from that table; D and trimming were computed from the DNA. Here the sample has tens of thousands of clones; around 84% occur a single time. The leading ten clones occupy about 14% of the sample.

With respect to this clone: The clone's antigen remains unknown. Qualities for individual bases were not recorded, and no much larger clone is one base off.

The collaborating institutions used their own protocols to collect whole blood in K2EDTA tubes. For TCRbeta analysis, collaborator samples were shipped as frozen whole blood, as isolated PBMCs, or as DNA extracted from either sample type. Compared with germline, V lacks 5 bases and J lacks 6 bases; bases without a gene match: 6. The CDR3 numbers 14 residues from cysteine through phenylalanine. Only the CDR3 part of the read is kept: 42 bases, read in frame from the first base. Looking up the germline V gene (reference sequence) yields CDR1 MNHEY and CDR2 SMNVEV. This receptor chain uses TRBV27 and TRBJ2-1; TRBD2 lines up with 8 middle nucleotides. Material: peripheral blood. The sequence derives from a man aged 45-65 years with active or convalescent COVID-19. In nucleotides, the sequence is TGTGCCAGCAGTCATAGCGGGGCCCCCAATGAGCAGTTCTTC. Its protein reads: CASSHSGAPNEQFF.